This TCR beta chain is drawn from a study of blood T cell repertoires in COVID-19 (TCRdb year 2020). Regarding the research as a whole: Samples covering the acute and convalescent phases of COVID-19 were provided by collaborators in the United States, Italy and Spain. The material from the prospective study consisted of cDNA or gDNA derived from T cells, B-cell-depleted T cells, or PBMCs. Deeply sampled blood TCRbeta repertoires from subjects exposed to, actively infected with, or recovered from COVID-19 were included in the dataset. The repertoires were released in a freely available public database intended as a resource for research on the immune response to SARS-CoV-2. The samples were drawn from two sources: the first 160 participants of the ongoing ImmuneRACE study, and 1,254 subjects contributed by 6 global collaborators. A de-identified subject ID, COVID-19 status, age in years and sex were almost always included in the sample metadata. Where available, HLA class I and class II types were obtained from metadata supplied by the sample provider rather than from assay-based typing. Paper-wide results and their limitations: The amount of clinical and demographic metadata varied by source and participant and was provided uncurated.

V is pruned by 5 bases and J by 2 bases, leaving 4 bases of the junction without a gene match. Looking up the germline V gene yields CDR1 SGHTA and CDR2 FQGNSA. The CDR3, cysteine through phenylalanine, is 14 amino acids long. Only the CDR3 region is kept as DNA, spanning 42 bases read in frame from base 1. Collaborating institutions collected whole blood in K2EDTA tubes following their own protocols. Collaborator samples were shipped for TCRbeta analysis as frozen whole blood, isolated PBMCs, or DNA extracted from either sample type. TCRbeta CDR3 regions were amplified from genomic DNA using the immunoSEQ Assay, a bias-controlled multiplex PCR. Regarding the original processing steps: Within the assay, amplification of reference gene primers was used to estimate how many nucleated cells each sample contained. To quantify the absolute abundance of each unique TCRbeta CDR3 rearrangement, sequence reads were collapsed and filtered. For each sample, productive Simpson clonality was calculated as the square root of Simpson's diversity index across productive rearrangements. TCRdb limited this immuneACCESS table to in-frame rearrangements with V and J called. A share of clones is missing; checked studies link under half to unresolved V genes, and the rest is unexplained. For V, J and clone size, that table is used; D and trimming come from the DNA. Recorded for this sample are over 250,000 clones; 85% of them occurred a single time. The ten top clones hold about an eighth of the sample.

On this clone: The antigen it recognizes is unknown. Qualities for individual bases were not recorded, and no much larger clone is one base off.

The sequence derives from a human donor in a cohort sampled during active COVID-19. The sequencing sample was made of peripheral blood. The chain is encoded by TRBV7-2 joined to TRBJ2-7; a stretch of 9 junction bases matches TRBD2. The bases read TGTGCCAGCAGCCCGACTAGCGGAGCCTACGAGCAGTACTTC. It encodes CASSPTSGAYEQYF.